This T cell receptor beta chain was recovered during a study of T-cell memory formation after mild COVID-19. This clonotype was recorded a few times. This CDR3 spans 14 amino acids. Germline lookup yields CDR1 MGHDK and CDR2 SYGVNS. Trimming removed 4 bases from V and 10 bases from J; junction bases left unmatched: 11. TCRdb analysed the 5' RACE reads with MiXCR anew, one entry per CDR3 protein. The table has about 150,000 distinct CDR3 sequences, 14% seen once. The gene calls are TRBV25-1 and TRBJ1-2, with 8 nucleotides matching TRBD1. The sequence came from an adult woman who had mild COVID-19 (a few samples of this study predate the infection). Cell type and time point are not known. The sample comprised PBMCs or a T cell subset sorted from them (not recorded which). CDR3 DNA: TGTGCCAGCAGTGGGCAGACGGACAGGGCCCACTACACCTTC. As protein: CASSGQTDRAHYTF.